The 10 T cell receptor beta chains below come from one sample, sequenced in a study of T cell responses to AZD1222 COVID-19 vaccine (dated by TCRdb to 2020 to 2023). The time point label of this sample denotes: baseline before first vaccination. Library prep was done by the immunoSEQ multiplex PCR assay. TCRdb took this table from immuneACCESS and kept in-frame rearrangements with V and J called. Such tables lack part of the clones; where checked against another copy, unresolved V genes explain under half of the gap, and the rest is unexplained. Across this sample there are 65,000 to 95,000 clones, with approximately 85% seen only once. The ten largest account for more than 10% of the sample. The material sequenced was peripheral blood, taken on day 0 of AZD1222 vaccination. These receptors all come from an adult in good health.

V gene TRBV5-1 combines with J gene TRBJ1-2; D might be TRBD1 (6 bases). The CDR3 covers 13 residues. Trimming left V 5 bases short and J 8 bases short, with 16 bases between. Per the germline V gene, CDR1 is SGHRS and CDR2 is YFSETQ. CDR3 sequence (DNA): TGCGCCAGCAGGTTCCCAGGGGTCGAAGGCTACACCTTC. This gives the protein CASRFPGVEGYTF.

Written as DNA, the CDR3 is TGTGCCAGCAGCGTTTCGGACAGCTACAATTCACCCCTCCACTTT. Its translation is CASSVSDSYNSPLHF. The chain combines TRBV9 with TRBJ1-6, with a possible D match to TRBD1 (6 bases). V lost 2 bases to trimming and J lost 7 bases, with 13 bases between them. The CDR3 spans 15 residues. CDR1 SGDLS and CDR2 YYNGEE come from the germline V gene.

The chain joins TRBV2 to TRBJ1-5; no firm D call. CDR1 is SNHLY and CDR2 is FYNNEI in the germline V gene. The CDR3 runs to 15 residues. The ends were cut back, 7 bases at V and 0 bases at J, with 13 bases in the middle. CDR3 sequence (DNA): TGTGCCAGCACCCCAAGGACGGATAGCAATCAGCCCCAGCATTTT. Translation: CASTPRTDSNQPQHF.

The chain is built from TRBV4-2 and TRBJ2-6; 9 bases are a match to TRBD1. The germline V gene has CDR1 LGHNA and CDR2 YNFKEQ. V was pared by 1 base and J by 0 bases, with 4 bases of the junction left unmatched. There are 18 residues in the CDR3. The CDR3 reads CASSQAGQGHSGANVLTF. DNA for the CDR3: TGTGCCAGCAGCCAAGCAGGACAGGGGCACTCTGGGGCCAACGTCCTGACTTTC.

The chain recombines TRBV10-3 with TRBJ1-2; 8 positions match TRBD1. CDR3 length equals 19 residues. CDR1 and CDR2 (germline): ENHRY, SYGVKD. The V segment lost 1 base and the J segment 2 bases; nucleotides outside the gene matches: 15. DNA for the CDR3: TGTGCCATCAGTGAGTATTCCCTGGGACAGGAATACCCGAACTATGGCTACACCTTC. Protein product: CAISEYSLGQEYPNYGYTF.

The gene calls are TRBV11-2 and TRBJ1-4; D remains unclear. Germline-derived CDR1 and CDR2 are SGHAT and FQNNGV. This CDR3 is built from 11 residues. V lost 4 bases to trimming and J lost 7 bases, with 4 bases between them. Here the CDR3 reads CASSWGEKLFF. Here the CDR3 DNA reads TGTGCCAGCAGCTGGGGTGAAAAACTGTTTTTT.

The J gene is TRBJ1-1, the V gene TRBV27; TRBD1 aligns across 9 bases. The V gene's germline CDR1 is MNHEY and CDR2 SMNVEV (reference sequence). J lost 4 bases, V lost 6 bases, and 3 bases had no gene match. The CDR3 is 13 residues long. CDR3 loop: CASRLQGATEAFF. The CDR3 DNA follows: TGTGCCAGCAGATTACAGGGGGCCACTGAAGCTTTCTTT.

The V call is TRBV27, the J call TRBJ2-2; no reliable D call. The V gene lost 0 bases and the J gene lost 7 bases, with 6 bases spanning the gap. Germline V CDR1 and CDR2: MNHEY, SMNVEV (reference sequence). The CDR3 loop spans 13 amino acids. Written as DNA, the CDR3 is TGTGCCAGCAGTTTATCCTCTTTCGGGGAGCTGTTTTTT. Protein sequence: CASSLSSFGELFF.

Of note for this clone: Additional DNA sequences in this sample encode the identical CDR3. V gene TRBV19 combines with J gene TRBJ1-5; 7 nucleotides agree with TRBD1. CDR1 LNHDA and CDR2 SQIVND come from the germline V gene (reference sequence). J was trimmed by 1 base and V by 5 bases; bases with no gene match: 2. The CDR3 consists of 14 residues. In DNA form, the CDR3 reads TGTGCCAGTAGTCCAGGGGGGAGCAATCAGCCCCAGCATTTT. Its protein product is CASSPGGSNQPQHF.

This sequence joins TRBV6-6 and TRBJ2-3; TRBD2 agrees at 7 bases. With V trimmed by 5 bases and J by 1 base, 3 bases remained unmatched. Per germline, CDR1 MNHNY and CDR2 SVGAGI (reference sequence). This CDR3 is built from 14 residues. The chain's CDR3 is CASSPRGGTDTQYF. The CDR3 DNA is TGTGCCAGCAGTCCACGGGGGGGCACAGATACGCAGTATTTT.